This TCR beta chain stems from a study of blood T cell repertoires in COVID-19. Study-wide context: Samples representing acute and convalescent COVID-19 were sourced from the United States, Italy and Spain. PBMCs, B-cell-depleted T cells, or T cells provided the cDNA or gDNA that made up the material.

Germline CDR1 and CDR2: SQVTM and ANQGSEA. V was trimmed by 4 bases and J by 9 bases, leaving 22 bases between them. The CDR3 is 15 amino acids. Methods used by the authors: Quantification of nucleated cells was approximated via reference gene primer amplification. Using immunoSEQ multiplex PCR, the repertoire was profiled, and TCRdb retains in-frame clones only, with some absent. From that table come the V and J calls and clone size; the DNA was used to work out D and trimming. The data show 130,000 or so clones, with about 83% seen just once and about 2% held by the top ten. This clonotype was sampled from a woman aged 45-60 years with acute or convalescent COVID-19. Sequencing was done on a sample of peripheral blood. The chain couples TRBV29-1 to TRBJ2-1; possible D gene TRBD1, 5 bases. The CDR3 reads CSVVRWAGIKSEQFF. The CDR3 DNA is TGCAGCGTTGTCAGGTGGGCAGGGATCAAGAGTGAGCAGTTCTTC.